This TCR beta chain was captured by sequencing in a study of OX40 agonist ivuxolimab in advanced cancers. The overall study: An agonistic human IgG2 monoclonal antibody against OX40 (CD134) was given. Ivuxolimab, which patients received intravenously every 2 weeks, was dosed at 0.01 to 10 mg/kg. A diagnosis of hepatocellular carcinoma, melanoma, renal cell or head and neck cancer was present in dose-escalation patients. Therapy given before enrollment (anti-PD-1, anti-PD-L1 or anti-CTLA-4) was allowed, and 40% had some.

TCRdb's copy holds only in-frame clones and misses some; the assay was immunoSEQ multiplex PCR. The data contain about 95,000 clones, nearly 90% of them singletons. This CDR3 has 14 residues. Germline V CDR1 and CDR2: GTSNPN, SVGIG (reference sequence). The V end lost 0 bases, the J end lost 3 bases, and 11 bases lay between the germline ends. The sample here was CD4+ or CD8+ T cells sorted from blood, taken in a trial of the OX40 agonist ivuxolimab. The sequence was collected from an adult with an advanced solid tumor such as melanoma, head and neck, liver or kidney cancer. The V and J genes are TRBV30 and TRBJ1-1; D is perhaps TRBD1 (5 bases). The CDR3 loop is CAWSVEGPYTEAFF. In DNA, the CDR3 is TGTGCCTGGAGTGTAGAGGGGCCTTACACTGAAGCTTTCTTT.